These 17 T cell receptor beta chains were all obtained from the same sample, sequenced in a study of cytomegalovirus exposure and HLA in healthy donors. The PCR contained 60 Vbeta and 13 Jbeta primers. The data were produced by immunoSEQ multiplex PCR, yet TCRdb's version contains in-frame clones alone and is incomplete. This sample yields fewer than 200,000 clones, of which approximately 80% are seen a single time; 2.2% belongs to the top ten. The sample taken for sequencing was PBMCs. These receptors all stem from a woman in her 30s in good health and CMV-seronegative.

The CDR3 DNA follows: TGTGCCAGTAGTATTCGGGAGGGTGGCTACAATGAGCAGTTCTTC. Its translation: CASSIREGGYNEQFF. The chain uses TRBV19 and TRBJ2-1, with 8 nucleotides matching TRBD2. The germline CDR1 and CDR2 sequences are LNHDA and SQIVND (reference sequence). This CDR3 has 15 amino acids. Trimming took 3 bases from V and 3 from J; bases not matched to a gene: 4.

Written as DNA, the CDR3 is TGCGCCAGCAGCTTGGAGCTAGCGGGGCGGCCTAGCACAGATACGCAGTATTTT. This codes for CASSLELAGRPSTDTQYF. V and J are TRBV5-1 and TRBJ2-3, with 9 bases that match TRBD2. CDR1 is SGHRS, CDR2 YFSETQ, per germline. This CDR3 comprises 18 residues. The V gene end was trimmed by 0 bases and the J gene end by 0 bases; junction bases not matched to a gene: 8.

V and J are TRBV7-2 and TRBJ2-5, with 9 nucleotides matching TRBD1. V trimming: 2 bases; J trimming: 5 bases; junction bases outside the gene matches: 3. Germline CDR1 is SGHTA and CDR2 is FQGNSA. This CDR3 spans 14 amino acids. CDR3 in amino acids: CASSLLGTGETQYF. CDR3 coding DNA: TGTGCCAGCAGCTTACTCGGGACAGGGGAGACCCAGTACTTC.

The chain links TRBV4-1 to TRBJ2-1; 8 bases align to TRBD2. CDR1 is MGHRA, CDR2 YSYEKL, per germline. Trimming removed 5 bases from V and 5 bases from J; junction bases left unmatched: 8. The CDR3 runs 15 residues. Here the CDR3 DNA reads TGCGCCAGCAGCACCGGGACTAGTCTTGACAATGAGCAGTTCTTC. Translating gives CASSTGTSLDNEQFF.

The V and J genes are TRBV9 and TRBJ1-2; D is uncertain. The CDR3 has 16 amino acids. CDR1 is SGDLS and CDR2 is YYNGEE in the germline V gene. Trimming shortened V by 4 bases and J by 2 bases, and 18 bases separated the two germline ends. CDR3 sequence: CASSPTGRVENYGYTF. As DNA, the CDR3 is TGTGCCAGCAGCCCCACCGGGAGGGTGGAGAACTATGGCTACACCTTC.

The chain uses TRBV4-3 and TRBJ2-1; D gene unclear. Germline V gives CDR1 LGHNA, CDR2 YSLEER. Trimming removed 0 bases from V and 6 bases from J, with 15 bases in between. The CDR3 is 16 residues long. The CDR3 DNA sequence: TGCGCCAGCAGCCAAGATTCACGGCAGGTGGGCAATGAGCAGTTCTTC. Protein product: CASSQDSRQVGNEQFF.

This chain connects TRBV12-5 to TRBJ1-2; TRBD1 matches at 8 bases. CDR1 LGHNT and CDR2 FRNRAP come from the germline V gene. The junction had 1 base not matched to a gene; V was cut back by 3 bases and J by 1 base. The CDR3 totals 14 residues. This CDR3 is CASGFGQGNYGYTF. CDR3 coding DNA: TGTGCTAGTGGTTTTGGACAGGGTAACTATGGCTACACCTTC.

The V gene is TRBV7-8, the J gene TRBJ2-7, with 7 bases fitting TRBD1. The trim removed 1 base at V and 13 bases at J, leaving 7 bases unmatched. The CDR3 spans 12 residues. The V gene's germline CDR1 is SGHVS and CDR2 FQNEAQ. This chain's CDR3 is CASSLGGDRSYF. The CDR3 region has the DNA TGTGCCAGCAGCTTAGGTGGGGACAGATCTTACTTC.

Comment on this clone: Germline and junction disagree at one end, which may indicate a read error. This sequence joins TRBV9 and TRBJ2-6; D may be TRBD1 (5 bases). This CDR3 region has 16 residues. The germline V gene encodes CDR1 SGDLS and CDR2 YYNGEE. The CDR3 loop reads CASSVAADSGANGLTF. CDR3 in DNA: TGTGCCAGCAGCGTCGCGGCCGACTCTGGGGCCAACGGCCTGACTTTC. Full variable domain (outside the CDR3, taken from reference TRBV9 and TRBJ2-6): DSGVTQTPKHLITATGQRVTLRCSPRSGDLSVYWYQQSLDQGLQFLIQYYNGEERAKGNILERFSAQQFPDLHSELNLSSLELGDSALYFCASSVAADSGANGLTFGAGSRLTVL.

The CDR3 here is CASSQVREGGNEQFF. As DNA, the CDR3 is TGTGCCAGCAGCCAAGTGCGGGAGGGAGGCAATGAGCAGTTCTTC. This sequence joins TRBV14 and TRBJ2-1; 9 nucleotides align to TRBD2. The CDR3 runs 15 residues. The ends lost 1 base at V and 6 bases at J; junction bases unmatched: 4. Looked up from germline, CDR1 is SGHDN and CDR2 is FVKESK.

The chain uses TRBV7-9 and TRBJ1-4; 9 nucleotides line up with TRBD1. This CDR3 has 17 residues. V was pared by 1 base and J by 5 bases, with 8 bases of the junction left unmatched. Looked up from germline, CDR1 is SEHNR and CDR2 is FQNEAQ (reference sequence). DNA of the CDR3: TGTGCCAGCAGCTTAGTGGCTTTGGGACAGGGAAATGAAAAACTGTTTTTT. Translated, it gives CASSLVALGQGNEKLFF.

The rearrangement uses TRBV25-1 and TRBJ2-7, with a tentative D call TRBD1 (5 bases). V lost 1 base, J lost 1 base, and 14 bases lay in between. There are 16 residues in the CDR3. Per the germline V gene, CDR1 is MGHDK and CDR2 is SYGVNS. CDR3 loop: CASSELSQGISYEQYF. CDR3 nucleotide sequence: TGTGCCAGCAGTGAATTGAGCCAGGGAATATCCTACGAGCAGTACTTC.

The chain uses TRBV10-3 and TRBJ2-3; TRBD2 matches at 9 bases. Germline V gene lookup returns CDR1 ENHRY and CDR2 SYGVKD. J lost 3 bases, V lost 4 bases, and 5 bases had no gene match. The CDR3 runs to 15 residues. CDR3 nucleotide sequence: TGTGCCATCAGTGGGGGCGGGGGGGCTACAGATACGCAGTATTTT. This codes for CAISGGGGATDTQYF.

V usage is TRBV7-2 and J usage is TRBJ2-3; 7 bases fit TRBD2. Germline assignment: CDR1 SGHTA and CDR2 FQGNSA. CDR3 size: 15 residues. V lost 2 bases to trimming and J lost 4 bases; unmatched junction nucleotides: 6. CDR3 coding DNA: TGTGCCAGCAGCTTACTTGCGGGGGTCCCAGATACGCAGTATTTT. It encodes CASSLLAGVPDTQYF.

Concerning this clone itself: The same CDR3 can be traced to other DNA sequences in this sample. The chain uses TRBV6-1 and TRBJ1-5; 7 bases match TRBD1. The CDR3 runs 17 residues. Germline lookup yields CDR1 MNHNS and CDR2 SASEGT. The V gene end was trimmed by 3 bases and the J gene end by 1 base; junction bases not matched to a gene: 9. CDR3 protein: CASSDTGQTRSNQPQHF. Here the CDR3 DNA reads TGTGCCAGCAGTGATACGGGACAGACCCGAAGCAATCAGCCCCAGCATTTT.

The CDR3 loop reads CASSQKTGYTDTQYF. DNA of the CDR3: TGCGCCAGCAGCCAGAAGACAGGGTACACAGATACGCAGTATTTT. The J gene is TRBJ2-3, the V gene TRBV4-3, with TRBD1 matching 7 bases. The CDR3 is 15 amino acids. Germline V gene sequence: CDR1 LGHNA, CDR2 YSLEER. After removal of 3 bases from V and 2 bases from J, the junction contained 5 bases not matched to a gene.

This chain joins TRBV6-6 and TRBJ2-1, with TRBD2 matching over 13 bases. The CDR3 runs to 15 residues. V trimming: 5 bases; J trimming: 6 bases; junction bases outside the gene matches: 4. CDR1 is MNHNY, CDR2 SVGAGI, per germline (reference sequence). The CDR3 reads CASSPRLAGGNEQFF. The CDR3 DNA reads TGTGCCAGCAGTCCGCGACTAGCGGGAGGCAATGAGCAGTTCTTC.